This T cell receptor beta chain was recorded in a study of blood T cell repertoires in COVID-19. Study overall: Donors in the United States, Italy and Spain gave samples during acute or convalescent COVID-19.

A note on this clone: Distinct nucleotide sequences in the sample also encode this CDR3.

Germline V gives CDR1 MNHEY, CDR2 SMNVEV (reference sequence). There are 15 residues in the CDR3. V was pared by 5 bases and J by 0 bases, with 11 bases between. TCRdb keeps only in-frame clones here, not all; method: immunoSEQ multiplex PCR. The sample gives roughly 290,000 clones, roughly 88% of which show up once; more than 3.5% is in the top ten. Ages ranged from about 18 to 100 years, with residence in some 25 US areas. Membership in each cohort depended on participant-reported clinical history. Two negative PCRs, clearance, or symptom resolution were required of recovered Cohort 3 donors. This receptor was obtained from a woman aged 25 to 39 who had recovered from COVID-19. The sequencing input was PBMCs or T cells enriched from blood (not recorded which). This chain links TRBV27 with TRBJ2-1; perhaps TRBD2 as D (6 bases). In nucleotides, the CDR3 is TGTGCCAGCAGTCTTAGCGGCAGCTCCTACAATGAGCAGTTCTTC. This gives the protein CASSLSGSSYNEQFF.